The 32 T cell receptor beta chains given below trace back to one sample, sequenced in a study of ipilimumab plus nivolumab after autologous stem cell transplantation. Sequencing was performed with immunoSEQ multiplex PCR; in TCRdb, only in-frame clones are kept and a portion is missing. The table includes about 16,000 clones, 65% to 75% detected once. The material was PBMCs, obtained in a trial of ipilimumab plus nivolumab as post-transplant consolidation. Receptors were obtained from a male donor with diffuse large B-cell lymphoma.

This sequence joins TRBV5-1 and TRBJ2-3; TRBD2 aligns across 8 bases. The V gene's germline CDR1 is SGHRS and CDR2 YFSETQ. J was trimmed by 2 bases and V by 6 bases; bases with no gene match: 5. The CDR3 loop spans 14 amino acids. CDR3 region: CASTRGGSTDTQYF. DNA of the CDR3: TGCGCCAGCACTCGCGGGGGGTCCACAGATACGCAGTATTTT.

The genes are TRBV19 and TRBJ1-2, with D possibly matching TRBD1 (5 bases). The V end was cut by 4 bases, the J end by 4 bases, with 22 bases between. From germline, CDR1 is LNHDA and CDR2 SQIVND (reference sequence). This CDR3 spans 17 amino acids. CDR3 sequence reads: CASSTLIGRGDFYGYTF. CDR3 in DNA: TGTGCCAGTAGTACTCTAATTGGGAGGGGTGACTTCTATGGCTACACCTTC.

Points on this clone: Given a far larger clone just one base away, this is likely a sequencing read error. This sample also contains other DNA sequences that code for the same CDR3. The CDR3 sequence: CASSDRAGELFF. CDR3 in DNA: TGTGCCAGCAGTGATAGGGCCGGGGAGCTGTTTTTT. The chain is built from TRBV27 and TRBJ2-2; D remains ambiguous. Germline V CDR1 and CDR2: MNHEY, SMNVEV (reference sequence). This CDR3 contains 12 residues. V lost 5 bases and J lost 6, with 7 bases in between.

The CDR3 region is CAISEWTSGNSYNEQFF. CDR3 nucleotide sequence: TGTGCCATCAGTGAGTGGACTAGCGGGAACTCCTACAATGAGCAGTTCTTC. The gene calls are TRBV10-3 and TRBJ2-1; 12 bases fit TRBD2. Unmatched junction bases numbered 1, after V lost 1 base and J lost 0 bases. The germline V gene has CDR1 ENHRY and CDR2 SYGVKD. The CDR3 runs to 17 residues.

This chain links TRBV5-1 with TRBJ2-7, with TRBD1 identical over 7 bases. The J segment lost 7 bases and the V segment lost 0 bases, leaving 10 bases of the junction unmatched. The germline CDR1 and CDR2 sequences are SGHRS and YFSETQ. The CDR3 is 15 residues long. CDR3 nucleotide sequence: TGCGCCAGCAGCTTGGAGACAACAGGGGCTAGGGAGCAGTACTTC. This codes for CASSLETTGAREQYF. Full variable domain (rest looked up from reference TRBV5-1 and TRBJ2-7): KAGVTQTPRYLIKTRGQQVTLSCSPISGHRSVSWYQQTPGQGLQFLFEYFSETQRNKGNFPGRFSGRQFSNSRSEMNVSTLELGDSALYLCASSLETTGAREQYFGPGTRLTVT.

This chain links TRBV28 with TRBJ1-4; D is undetermined. Germline CDR1 is MDHEN and CDR2 is SYDVKM. The CDR3 consists of 15 residues. Deletions cut 7 bases from V and 0 bases from J, with 12 bases between. The CDR3 reads CASTDTIATNEKLFF. The CDR3, as DNA: TGTGCCAGCACCGACACCATTGCAACTAATGAAAAACTGTTTTTT.

The rearrangement links TRBV5-1 to TRBJ2-2, with 10 bases lining up with TRBD1. Trimming removed 4 bases from V and 4 bases from J; junction bases left unmatched: 4. Per germline, CDR1 SGHRS and CDR2 YFSETQ. This CDR3 contains 15 residues. CDR3 residues: CASSEGTGVTGELFF. The DNA of the CDR3 is TGCGCCAGCAGCGAAGGGACAGGGGTCACCGGGGAGCTGTTTTTT.

CDR3 region: CAWSPMSGGYTEAFF. The CDR3 DNA follows: TGTGCCTGGAGTCCGATGTCCGGAGGCTACACTGAAGCTTTCTTT. This chain connects TRBV30 to TRBJ1-1; no firm D call. With 2 bases removed from V and 3 bases from J, the gap between germline ends came to 16 bases. This CDR3 is built from 15 residues. Germline assignment: CDR1 GTSNPN and CDR2 SVGIG (reference sequence).

This chain connects TRBV29-1 to TRBJ2-7; maybe TRBD1 (5 bases). The V gene's germline CDR1 is SQVTM and CDR2 ANQGSEA. The ends were cut back, 4 bases at V and 2 bases at J, with 15 bases in the middle. The CDR3 contains 14 residues. The DNA of the CDR3 is TGCAGCGTTGGAGTCTTCCTCAGGGCCTACGAGCAGTACTTC. This gives the protein CSVGVFLRAYEQYF.

The chain links TRBV6-1 to TRBJ2-6; the D is unclear. Deletions cut 1 base from V and 0 bases from J, with 4 bases between. The CDR3 totals 15 residues. The germline CDR1 and CDR2 sequences are MNHNS and SASEGT. CDR3 nucleotides: TGTGCCAGCAGTGAAGAGGACTCTGGGGCCAACGTCCTGACTTTC. Its protein is CASSEEDSGANVLTF.

This clone was seen more than once but under ten times. This chain connects TRBV5-4 to TRBJ2-5; 9 bases match TRBD2. The germline V gene encodes CDR1 SGHNT and CDR2 YYREEE (reference sequence). J gave up 5 bases and V 1 base, and 9 bases lay outside the gene matches. The CDR3 is made up of 16 amino acids. In DNA form, the CDR3 reads TGTGCCAGCAGCTTGACGGATAGCGGGGGAGCCGAGACCCAGTACTTC. It translates to CASSLTDSGGAETQYF.

The chain is built from TRBV11-3 and TRBJ2-1; 14 bases match TRBD2. V lost 4 bases, J lost 12 bases, and 5 bases stayed unmatched. CDR3 length equals 14 residues. The germline gives CDR1 SGHNT, CDR2 YENEEA. The CDR3 region is CASSSGTSGSGQFF. DNA of the CDR3: TGTGCCAGCAGCTCCGGGACTAGCGGGAGCGGGCAGTTCTTC.

This clone was seen more than once but under ten times. This chain uses TRBV21-1 with TRBJ2-1; the table's D call, TRBD2, was not checked against the DNA. TRBV21-1 is labeled a pseudogene. This CDR3 has 19 residues. The CDR3 protein is CASSKIETSGGGTYNEQFF. Written as DNA, the CDR3 is TGTGCCAGCAGCAAAATCGAGACTAGCGGGGGTGGGACCTACAATGAGCAGTTCTTC.

The chain combines TRBV5-3 with TRBJ1-2; D unresolved. TRBV5-3 is placed among ORFs of uncertain function. Trimming removed 8 bases at V and 6 bases at J, with 11 bases between. This CDR3 is 11 amino acids long. This CDR3 is CASPPPDGYTF. CDR3 sequence (DNA): TGTGCCAGCCCCCCCCCTGATGGCTACACCTTC.

This clone showed up just a few times. Other DNA variants within this sample encode the same CDR3. This rearrangement joins TRBV27 to TRBJ2-7; D may be TRBD1 or TRBD2 (5 bases each). The V and J ends lost 5 bases and 0 bases respectively, with 8 bases between them. This CDR3 is built from 13 residues. CDR1 and CDR2 (germline): MNHEY, SMNVEV (reference sequence). As DNA, the CDR3 is TGTGCCAGCAGTGGGGGACCCTCCTACGAGCAGTACTTC. It specifies CASSGGPSYEQYF.

The CDR3 region is CASSRLPGQGTNTEAFF. CDR3 bases: TGTGCCAGCAGTAGACTCCCGGGACAGGGGACGAACACTGAAGCTTTCTTT. The chain recombines TRBV5-5 with TRBJ1-1, with TRBD1 matching 10 bases. The J segment lost 1 base and the V segment lost 5 bases, leaving 11 bases of the junction unmatched. The CDR3 has 17 residues. Germline V CDR1 and CDR2: SGHKS, YYEKEE (reference sequence).

The chain employs TRBV2 and TRBJ2-2; D is uncertain. This CDR3 has 15 residues. Trimming cost V 0 bases and J 3 bases, with 8 bases left between them. Germline values: CDR1 SNHLY, CDR2 FYNNEI. The CDR3 is CASSEAGRDTGELFF. The CDR3 DNA is TGTGCCAGCAGTGAAGCCGGCAGAGACACCGGGGAGCTGTTTTTT.

DNA of the CDR3: TGTGCCACCGGGACAGTCAATAGCAATCAGCCCCAGCATTTT. Its protein is CATGTVNSNQPQHF. The rearrangement joins TRBV15 to TRBJ1-5; 7 bases fit TRBD1. Trimming removed 8 bases from V and 0 bases from J; junction bases left unmatched: 4. The CDR3 covers 14 residues. Germline CDR1 LNHNV, CDR2 YYDKDF (reference sequence).

This chain connects TRBV6-1 to TRBJ1-1; D ambiguous. The CDR3 has 13 residues. From germline, CDR1 is MNHNS and CDR2 SASEGT. Trimming took 4 bases from V and 5 from J, leaving 11 bases between them. In DNA, the CDR3 is TGTGCCAGCAGTGCTACTACCACGACTGAAGCTTTCTTT. Its protein is CASSATTTTEAFF.

This CDR3 reads CASGEVGLYEQYF. For the CDR3, the DNA is TGTGCCAGCGGGGAGGTGGGGCTATACGAGCAGTACTTC. This rearrangement joins TRBV6-5 to TRBJ2-7, with D possibly matching TRBD2 (6 bases). Between the trimmed V and J ends, which lost 8 bases and 4 bases, there was a span of 15 bases. The germline V gene encodes CDR1 MNHEY and CDR2 SVGAGI. The CDR3 spans 13 residues.

V and J are TRBV30 and TRBJ2-1, with D possibly TRBD1 on 6 matching bases. The V gene's germline CDR1 is GTSNPN and CDR2 SVGIG (reference sequence). V was clipped by 5 bases and J by 12 bases, with 14 bases between them. CDR3 length equals 11 residues. The CDR3, as DNA: TGTGCCTGGCTACAGGGCCAGCGGCAGTTCTTC. It codes for CAWLQGQRQFF.

This clone appeared a few times. The chain has TRBV5-6 and TRBJ1-5; D call uncertain. The length of the CDR3 is 13 residues. With 1 base removed from V and 7 bases from J, the gap between germline ends came to 9 bases. The germline gives CDR1 SGHDT, CDR2 YYEEEE. The CDR3 nucleotides read TGTGCCAGCAGCTTGTATTCCCAACAGCCCCAGCATTTT. As protein: CASSLYSQQPQHF.

The chain recombines TRBV9 with TRBJ2-7; D gene unclear. Germline loops: CDR1 SGDLS, CDR2 YYNGEE. The CDR3 contains 12 residues. Trimming pared 4 bases from V and 3 bases from J, leaving 8 bases between. The chain's CDR3 is CASSSGDYEQYF. CDR3 coding DNA: TGTGCCAGCAGCTCAGGAGACTACGAGCAGTACTTC.

This clone appeared a single time. The rearrangement joins TRBV6-1 to TRBJ2-7; D remains unclear. Germline V gene lookup returns CDR1 MNHNS and CDR2 SASEGT. The length of the CDR3 is 11 residues. V lost 4 bases to trimming and J lost 7 bases, with 8 bases between them. The CDR3 DNA sequence: TGTGCCAGCAGTGCGTGGAAAGAGCAGTACTTC. Translation: CASSAWKEQYF.

V usage is TRBV7-2 and J usage is TRBJ1-4; no reliable D call. Germline V gene sequence: CDR1 SGHTA, CDR2 FQGNSA. The CDR3 is 14 amino acids. Between the trimmed V and J ends, which lost 2 bases and 7 bases, there was a span of 11 bases. The CDR3 is CASSLSMLGEKLFF. CDR3 nucleotide sequence: TGTGCCAGCAGCTTATCAATGTTGGGTGAAAAACTGTTTTTT.

The gene calls are TRBV7-9 and TRBJ2-3, with a possible D match to TRBD2 (5 bases). Trimming cost V 8 bases and J 6 bases, with 21 bases left between them. CDR3 length: 15 amino acids. CDR1 SEHNR and CDR2 FQNEAQ come from the germline V gene (reference sequence). The CDR3 DNA reads as TGTGCCAGCGGGCTTGAGGTGGGAGCCCGGGATACGCAGTATTTT. It codes for CASGLEVGARDTQYF. The complete variable domain, with remaining parts taken from reference TRBV7-9 and TRBJ2-3, reads DTGVSQNPRHKITKRGQNVTFRCDPISEHNRLYWYRQTLGQGPEFLTYFQNEAQLEKSRLLSDRFSAERPKGSFSTLEIQRTEQGDSAMYLCASGLEVGARDTQYFGPGTRLTVL.

This chain connects TRBV4-1 to TRBJ2-7; no firm D call. Trimming removed 0 bases at V and 4 bases at J, with 7 bases between. The CDR3 sequence is 13 residues long. Germline V lookup: CDR1 MGHRA, CDR2 YSYEKL. The CDR3 reads CASSQEGRYEQYF. The DNA of the CDR3 is TGCGCCAGCAGCCAAGAAGGACGGTACGAGCAGTACTTC.

The CDR3 sequence is CASSWQGASTDTQYF. CDR3 DNA: TGTGCCAGCAGTTGGCAGGGGGCGAGCACAGATACGCAGTATTTT. J is TRBJ2-3 and V is TRBV27; 8 bases line up with TRBD1. The trim removed 4 bases at V and 0 bases at J, leaving 3 bases unmatched. The CDR3 covers 15 residues. Germline-derived CDR1 and CDR2 are MNHEY and SMNVEV (reference sequence).

The chain is built from TRBV14 and TRBJ1-2; 9 nucleotides align to TRBD1. Germline V CDR1 and CDR2: SGHDN, FVKESK. The CDR3 is 13 amino acids. V dropped 5 bases and J dropped 4; count of bases not matched to a gene: 2. Here the CDR3 reads CASSVQGAYGYTF. As DNA, the CDR3 is TGTGCCAGCAGCGTACAGGGGGCCTATGGCTACACCTTC.

This clone was observed a single time. A much larger clone differs from this one at a single base, so this may be a read error. In the same sample, other DNA sequences code for this CDR3. V and J are TRBV18 and TRBJ1-1; no clear D. Germline V CDR1 and CDR2: KGHSH, LQKENI. Trimming removed 1 base at V and 1 base at J, with 4 bases between. CDR3 length: 13 residues. The CDR3 is CASSPQGNTEAFF. The CDR3 DNA reads TGTGCCAGCTCACCACAGGGGAACACTGAAGCTTTCTTT.

The chain links TRBV7-9 to TRBJ1-4; 11 bases are shared with TRBD1. Germline V gene data show CDR1 as SEHNR and CDR2 as FQNEAQ (reference sequence). The CDR3 sequence is 15 residues long. With V trimmed by 0 bases and J by 17 bases, 11 bases remained unmatched. The CDR3: CASSLAHRDRGVNFF. Here the CDR3 DNA reads TGTGCCAGCAGCTTAGCGCACCGGGACAGGGGGGTTAATTTTTTT.

This clone was recorded only once. The chain links TRBV10-2 to TRBJ1-1; D ambiguous. The CDR3 has 16 residues. Germline CDR1 and CDR2: WSHSY and SAAADI. V was shortened by 0 bases and J by 0 bases, with 11 bases between the two germline ends. The CDR3 sequence is CASSESRGYMNTEAFF. The CDR3 coding sequence is TGCGCCAGCAGTGAGTCGCGTGGATACATGAACACTGAAGCTTTCTTT.